The clone carrying this T cell receptor beta chain was seen more than once but under ten times. The germline V and J ends were trimmed by 1 base and 6 bases, with 7 bases remaining between them. Germline V gene sequence: CDR1 MNHEY, CDR2 SMNVEV (reference sequence). The CDR3 has 13 residues. A single record per CDR3 protein comes from TCRdb applying MiXCR to the 5' RACE reads. This sample carries about 360,000 distinct CDR3 sequences, 13% of them seen once, and the ten largest clones take 20% to 25%. The data are from a study of T-cell memory formation after mild COVID-19. J is TRBJ1-5 and V is TRBV27, with unresolved D. This clonotype originated in a man between 18 and 35 years old who had mild COVID-19 (a few samples of this study predate the infection). Cell type and time point are not known. The sample consisted of PBMCs or a T cell subset sorted from them (not recorded which). The CDR3, as DNA: TGTGCCAGCAGTTTATTTCCGGCTCAGCCCCAGCATTTT. Its protein is CASSLFPAQPQHF.